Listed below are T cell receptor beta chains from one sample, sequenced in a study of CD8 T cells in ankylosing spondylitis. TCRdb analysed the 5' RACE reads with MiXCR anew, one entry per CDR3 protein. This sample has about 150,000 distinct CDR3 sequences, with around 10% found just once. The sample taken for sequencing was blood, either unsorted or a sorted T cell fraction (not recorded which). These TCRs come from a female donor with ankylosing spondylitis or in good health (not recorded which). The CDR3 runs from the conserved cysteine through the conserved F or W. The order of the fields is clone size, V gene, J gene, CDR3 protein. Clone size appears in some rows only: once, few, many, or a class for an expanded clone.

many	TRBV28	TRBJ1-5	CASSRQGWRQPQHF
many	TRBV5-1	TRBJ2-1	CASSLENWVESYNEQFF
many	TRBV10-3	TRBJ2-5	CAITRDLQETQYF
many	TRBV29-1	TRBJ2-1	CSVGELAEINEQFF
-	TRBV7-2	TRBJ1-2	CTSNPQAGIYGYTF
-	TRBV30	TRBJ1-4	CAWSDRFGEKLFF
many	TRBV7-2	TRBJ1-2	CASSLRMGRGNYGYTF
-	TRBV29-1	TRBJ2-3	CSVDRSGDTQYF
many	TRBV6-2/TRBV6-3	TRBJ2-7	CASSSGTGPYEQYF
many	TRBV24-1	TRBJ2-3	CATRRSGGATDTQYF
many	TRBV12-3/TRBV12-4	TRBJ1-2	CASTLRDIWLGTNYGYTF
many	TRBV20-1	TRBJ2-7	CSARALAGSSYEQYF
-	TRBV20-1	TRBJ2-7	CSARGKGLDEQYF
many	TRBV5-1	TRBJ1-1	CASSLNMNTEAFF
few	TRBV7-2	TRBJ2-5	CASSLVLSRGETQYF
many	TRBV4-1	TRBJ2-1	CASAGGPYNEQFF
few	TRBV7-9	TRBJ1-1	CASSEIGQGPFF
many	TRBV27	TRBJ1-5	CASVPGTGNQPQHF
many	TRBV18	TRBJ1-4	CASSPTTGTGEEKLFF
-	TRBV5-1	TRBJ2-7	CASSPPSYEQYF
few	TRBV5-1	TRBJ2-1	CASSLRGDIKLGSQQFF
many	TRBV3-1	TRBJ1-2	CASSQPGQFYGYTF
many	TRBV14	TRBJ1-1	CASRRQENTEAFF
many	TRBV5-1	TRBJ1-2	CASSPGTGGDYTF
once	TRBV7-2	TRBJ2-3	CASSDSTGTDTQYF
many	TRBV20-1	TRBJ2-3	CSASGQGFSTDTQYF
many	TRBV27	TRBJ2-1	CASSSDIGLYNEQFF
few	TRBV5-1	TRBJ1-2	CASSKNVPTAQSVEGYTF
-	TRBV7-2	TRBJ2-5	CLSSPQRGTQYF
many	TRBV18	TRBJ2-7	CASSPGPHYEQYF
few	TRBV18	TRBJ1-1	CASSRMGGENTEAFF
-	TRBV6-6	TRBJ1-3	CASARGQGNTIYF
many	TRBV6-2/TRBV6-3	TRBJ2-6	CASISSGANVLTF
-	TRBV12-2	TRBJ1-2	CASSGLDTTRDGYTF
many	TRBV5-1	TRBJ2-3	CASTVPVGQGTDTQYF
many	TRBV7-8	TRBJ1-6	CASSLAPAHNSPLHF
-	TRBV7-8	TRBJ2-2	CANSLLGQGAGELFF
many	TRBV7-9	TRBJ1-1	CASSSGQAMNTEAFF
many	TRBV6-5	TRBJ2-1	CASSLQGIGYNEQFF
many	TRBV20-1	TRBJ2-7	CSARSGSPDEQYF
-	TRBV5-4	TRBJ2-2	CASSDGTGELFF
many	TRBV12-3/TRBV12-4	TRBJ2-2	CASSHGTSGTNTGELFF
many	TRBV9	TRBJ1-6	CASSVAEGGDSPLHF
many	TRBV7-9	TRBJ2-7	CASSDRGYEQYF
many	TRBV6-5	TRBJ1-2	CASSYGGQGAYGYTF